The 21 T cell receptor beta chains below all came from one sample that was sequenced in a study of OX40 agonist ivuxolimab in advanced cancers. The assay was immunoSEQ multiplex PCR, and TCRdb's table has in-frame clones only and misses some. The sample records approximately 60,000 clones, less than 95% being singletons. This sample comprised CD4+ or CD8+ T cells sorted from blood, obtained in a trial of the OX40 agonist ivuxolimab. Source of these receptors: an adult with an advanced solid tumor such as melanoma, head and neck, liver or kidney cancer.

This chain connects TRBV9 to TRBJ2-7; 8 positions match TRBD1. With V trimmed by 3 bases and J by 3 bases, 5 bases remained unmatched. The CDR3 is made up of 14 amino acids. In germline, CDR1 is SGDLS, CDR2 YYNGEE. The CDR3 loop reads CASSGGQGDYEQYF. The CDR3 DNA reads as TGTGCCAGCAGCGGAGGACAGGGTGACTACGAGCAGTACTTC.

The V gene is TRBV2, the J gene TRBJ1-2, with D uncertain. This CDR3 spans 17 amino acids. With 2 bases removed from V and 1 base from J, the gap between germline ends came to 17 bases. The V gene's germline CDR1 is SNHLY and CDR2 FYNNEI. The CDR3 sequence: CASSESVSTAFNYGYTF. The DNA for the CDR3 is TGTGCCAGCAGTGAATCGGTCAGCACCGCCTTTAACTATGGCTACACCTTC. The full variable domain, rest sourced from reference TRBV2 and TRBJ1-2, is EPEVTQTPSHQVTQMGQEVILRCVPISNHLYFYWYRQILGQKVEFLVSFYNNEISEKSEIFDDQFSVERPDGSNFTLKIRSTKLEDSAMYFCASSESVSTAFNYGYTFGSGTRLTVV.

This chain uses TRBV19 with TRBJ2-7, with D possibly TRBD1 on 6 matching bases. V was cut by 3 bases and J by 3 bases, with 15 bases left in between. From germline, CDR1 is LNHDA and CDR2 SQIVND (reference sequence). The CDR3 runs to 15 residues. This chain's CDR3 is CASSMGFGTFYEQYF. For the CDR3, the DNA is TGTGCCAGTAGTATGGGGTTCGGGACATTCTACGAGCAGTACTTC.

The chain uses TRBV7-8 and TRBJ2-3; perhaps TRBD2 as D (6 bases). Trimming removed 5 bases from V and 0 bases from J, with 12 bases in between. This CDR3 region has 15 residues. Looked up from germline, CDR1 is SGHVS and CDR2 is FQNEAQ. The CDR3 bases are TGTGCCAGCAGCCAGATTGGGGGGAGCACAGATACGCAGTATTTT. As protein: CASSQIGGSTDTQYF.

The chain joins TRBV2 to TRBJ1-2; D gene uncertain. Trimming pared 3 bases from V and 2 bases from J, leaving 7 bases between. CDR1 and CDR2 (germline): SNHLY, FYNNEI. This CDR3 is built from 13 residues. In nucleotides, the CDR3 is TGTGCCAGCAGTGACGGCGGAAACTATGGCTACACCTTC. Its protein is CASSDGGNYGYTF. Combining the CDR3 with reference TRBV2 and TRBJ1-2 gives the whole variable domain EPEVTQTPSHQVTQMGQEVILRCVPISNHLYFYWYRQILGQKVEFLVSFYNNEISEKSEIFDDQFSVERPDGSNFTLKIRSTKLEDSAMYFCASSDGGNYGYTFGSGTRLTVV.

V and J are TRBV7-9 and TRBJ2-3; 10 nucleotides match TRBD2. The CDR3 consists of 17 residues. Unmatched junction bases numbered 4, after V lost 1 base and J lost 0 bases. Germline V lookup: CDR1 SEHNR, CDR2 FQNEAQ (reference sequence). The CDR3 DNA sequence: TGTGCCAGCAGCTTAGGTACTAGCGGGGCTAGCACAGATACGCAGTATTTT. It is translated as CASSLGTSGASTDTQYF.

V usage is TRBV2 and J usage is TRBJ2-5; D is unresolved. The CDR3 length is 12 residues. CDR1 and CDR2 from the germline V gene are SNHLY and FYNNEI. V shed 9 bases and J shed 5 bases, with 13 bases lying between them. The CDR3 reads CARQKIGETQYF. The CDR3 nucleotides are TGTGCCAGGCAAAAAATCGGGGAGACCCAGTACTTC.

The V and J genes are TRBV28 and TRBJ2-7, with TRBD2 identical over 11 bases. The CDR3 contains 19 residues. With 10 bases clipped from V and 3 bases from J, the junction kept 23 bases outside the gene matches. Germline V lookup: CDR1 MDHEN, CDR2 SYDVKM. CDR3 nucleotide sequence: TGTGCCACCAACCTGGGCAGAAACCATAGCGGGAGGGCGAACTACGAGCAGTACTTC. This encodes CATNLGRNHSGRANYEQYF.

The chain couples TRBV7-6 to TRBJ2-7, with 11 bases matching TRBD2. This CDR3 is 14 amino acids long. CDR1 SGHVS and CDR2 FNYEAQ come from the germline V gene. V was clipped by 5 bases and J by 6 bases; unmatched bases: 6. CDR3 in DNA: TGTGCCAGCAGCCAACTAGCGGGAGTCTCCGAGCAGTACTTC. This translates into CASSQLAGVSEQYF.

The V and J genes are TRBV19 and TRBJ1-1; D perhaps matches TRBD1 (6 bases). The germline V and J ends were trimmed by 5 bases and 3 bases, with 10 bases remaining between them. Germline-derived CDR1 and CDR2 are LNHDA and SQIVND (reference sequence). This CDR3 is 13 amino acids long. The CDR3 reads CASSPGQYTEAFF. The CDR3, as DNA: TGTGCCAGTAGTCCGGGACAATACACTGAAGCTTTCTTT. Drawing the rest from reference TRBV19 and TRBJ1-1, the complete variable domain is DGGITQSPKYLFRKEGQNVTLSCEQNLNHDAMYWYRQDPGQGLRLIYYSQIVNDFQKGDIAEGYSVSREKKESFPLTVTSAQKNPTAFYLCASSPGQYTEAFFGQGTRLTVV.

Only one count was recorded for this clone. This sequence joins TRBV5-4 and TRBJ2-6, with TRBD1 as a possible D gene (6 bases). The CDR3 loop spans 15 amino acids. The V end was cut by 5 bases, the J end by 1 base, with 10 bases between. Germline CDR1 SGHNT, CDR2 YYREEE (reference sequence). The CDR3 DNA follows: TGTGCCAGCAGATTACAGGGATCTGGGGCCAACGTCCTGACTTTC. Residues: CASRLQGSGANVLTF.

The chain combines TRBV7-2 with TRBJ2-7, with 12 bases lining up with TRBD1. Looked up from germline, CDR1 is SGHTA and CDR2 is FQGNSA. CDR3 length: 16 amino acids. V lost 3 bases and J lost 3; bases outside the gene matches: 6. CDR3 amino acids: CASSFFGTGGDYEQYF. In DNA, the CDR3 is TGTGCCAGCAGCTTTTTCGGGACAGGGGGCGACTACGAGCAGTACTTC.

The rearrangement uses TRBV6-1 and TRBJ2-7; either TRBD1 or TRBD2 may supply D (5 bases each). The CDR3 spans 18 residues. With 3 bases removed from V and 2 bases from J, the gap between germline ends came to 23 bases. Germline CDR1 reads MNHNS; CDR2 reads SASEGT. CDR3 region: CASSEGYIVSGRTYEQYF. Written as DNA, the CDR3 is TGTGCCAGCAGTGAGGGTTACATTGTGTCAGGGAGAACCTACGAGCAGTACTTC.

The gene calls are TRBV27 and TRBJ2-2; D may be TRBD1 (6 bases). The CDR3 is 17 amino acids. Germline CDR1 reads MNHEY; CDR2 reads SMNVEV (reference sequence). V lost 3 bases to trimming and J lost 1 base, with 15 bases between them. In nucleotides, the CDR3 is TGTGCCAGCAGTTTCCAGAGGGACACCTTGAACACCGGGGAGCTGTTTTTT. Residues: CASSFQRDTLNTGELFF.

The CDR3: CASSGGDTRVYEQFF. The CDR3, as DNA: TGTGCCAGCAGCGGGGGGGATACACGGGTTTATGAGCAGTTCTTC. This chain links TRBV27 with TRBJ2-1; TRBD2 matches 8 bases. Trimming took 6 bases from V and 8 from J; bases not matched to a gene: 12. From germline, CDR1 is MNHEY and CDR2 SMNVEV (reference sequence). The CDR3 length is 15 residues.

The chain couples TRBV5-1 to TRBJ2-3; TRBD1 agrees at 8 bases. V lost 7 bases and J lost 4; bases outside the gene matches: 14. This CDR3 has 16 amino acids. CDR1 is SGHRS and CDR2 is YFSETQ in the germline V gene. The CDR3 bases are TGCGCCAGCTGCACGGACAGGGAGCACTATTCAGATACGCAGTATTTT. Protein product: CASCTDREHYSDTQYF.

This chain joins TRBV9 and TRBJ2-3, with 9 bases identical to TRBD1. Germline CDR1 and CDR2: SGDLS and YYNGEE. The CDR3 sequence is 19 residues long. Trimming cost V 4 bases and J 4 bases; bases outside gene matches: 19. The CDR3, as DNA: TGTGCCAGCAGCCCGGGACAGGGTTTAATTGACGCTAGCTCAGATACGCAGTATTTT. It translates to CASSPGQGLIDASSDTQYF.

The chain carries TRBV28 and TRBJ1-3, with 8 positions matching TRBD1. J lost 4 bases, V lost 6 bases, and 11 bases had no gene match. The CDR3 has 16 residues. Germline lookup yields CDR1 MDHEN and CDR2 SYDVKM. The CDR3 sequence: CASSSDREFLGNTIYF. The CDR3 DNA reads as TGTGCCAGCAGCTCGGACAGGGAATTCTTAGGAAACACCATATATTTT.

V and J are TRBV28 and TRBJ2-1; D remains unclear. This CDR3 spans 13 amino acids. The V gene's germline CDR1 is MDHEN and CDR2 SYDVKM. V dropped 3 bases and J dropped 10 bases, with 13 bases sitting between them. The DNA of the CDR3 is TGTGCCAGCAGTTTGTCCCCACAAACAGAGCAGTTCTTC. Protein product: CASSLSPQTEQFF.

This clone was seen a single time. The rearrangement links TRBV7-2 to TRBJ2-1, with 8 bases matching TRBD2. The CDR3 loop spans 15 amino acids. J was trimmed by 6 bases and V by 5 bases; bases with no gene match: 9. CDR1 is SGHTA, CDR2 FQGNSA, per germline. The CDR3 spells CASSRGLGGVNEQFF. The CDR3 DNA is TGTGCCAGCAGCCGGGGACTAGGAGGTGTCAATGAGCAGTTCTTC.

The CDR3 loop is CASRGLAGATGELFF. CDR3 nucleotides: TGTGCCAGCAGGGGACTAGCGGGAGCCACCGGGGAGCTGTTTTTT. This rearrangement joins TRBV6-5 to TRBJ2-2, with 14 positions matching TRBD2. CDR3 length equals 15 residues. Trimming cost V 6 bases and J 4 bases; bases outside gene matches: 1. Per the germline V gene, CDR1 is MNHEY and CDR2 is SVGAGI.